The next 26 T cell receptor beta chains were all read from a single sample in a study of blood T cell repertoires in COVID-19. Sequencing was performed with immunoSEQ multiplex PCR; in TCRdb, only in-frame clones are kept and a portion is missing. The data contain under 120,000 clones, 70% to 85% of them singletons. The specimen was peripheral blood. Receptors were obtained from a man in his 70s with active or convalescent COVID-19.

This rearrangement joins TRBV2 to TRBJ1-5, with TRBD1 matching over 10 bases. The CDR3 sequence is 15 residues long. Germline trimming cut 6 bases from V and 5 bases from J; bases unmatched to any gene: 7. The V gene's germline CDR1 is SNHLY and CDR2 FYNNEI. CDR3 sequence: CASSQMTGGYQPQHF. The CDR3 nucleotides are TGTGCCAGCAGCCAGATGACAGGGGGCTATCAGCCCCAGCATTTT.

The J gene is TRBJ1-5, the V gene TRBV10-2; no reliable D call. The CDR3 totals 15 residues. The germline CDR1 and CDR2 sequences are WSHSY and SAAADI. V lost 0 bases and J 4 bases, leaving 10 bases between the germline ends. The CDR3 DNA follows: TGCGCCAGCAGTGAGTCCTCACGAGGGAATCAGCCCCAGCATTTT. The encoded protein is CASSESSRGNQPQHF.

The chain is built from TRBV28 and TRBJ1-2; the match to TRBD1 covers 7 bases. The germline gives CDR1 MDHEN, CDR2 SYDVKM. The CDR3 runs to 15 residues. V shed 5 bases and J 2 bases; nucleotides not matched to a gene: 8. The CDR3 spells CASSPPGQLNYGYTF. The CDR3 bases are TGTGCCAGCAGTCCGCCGGGACAGCTAAACTATGGCTACACCTTC.

The chain links TRBV11-2 to TRBJ1-4, with 10 nucleotides matching TRBD1. Trimming cost V 0 bases and J 4 bases; bases outside gene matches: 8. From germline, CDR1 is SGHAT and CDR2 FQNNGV. This CDR3 spans 18 amino acids. CDR3 in amino acids: CASSLDRTGGSRNEKLFF. Here the CDR3 DNA reads TGTGCCAGCAGCTTAGATCGGACAGGGGGATCCCGTAATGAAAAACTGTTTTTT.

The chain recombines TRBV9 with TRBJ2-3; TRBD2 agrees at 10 bases. With 0 bases clipped from V and 5 bases from J, the junction kept 6 bases outside the gene matches. The CDR3 is made up of 16 amino acids. Germline V lookup: CDR1 SGDLS, CDR2 YYNGEE. CDR3 residues: CASSVDSGGAGDTQYF. DNA for the CDR3: TGTGCCAGCAGCGTAGACAGCGGGGGGGCTGGAGATACGCAGTATTTT.

The V and J genes are TRBV9 and TRBJ2-3; 10 positions agree with TRBD1. This CDR3 is built from 16 residues. The V gene's germline CDR1 is SGDLS and CDR2 YYNGEE. The junction had 7 bases not matched to a gene; V was cut back by 4 bases and J by 2 bases. The CDR3 loop is CASSLRDRGATDTQYF. The CDR3 nucleotides are TGTGCCAGCAGCCTACGGGACAGGGGAGCCACAGATACGCAGTATTTT.

This sequence joins TRBV5-6 and TRBJ2-7, with D perhaps TRBD2 (6 bases). The ends were cut back, 3 bases at V and 3 bases at J, with 10 bases in the middle. The CDR3 runs to 13 residues. Germline loops: CDR1 SGHDT, CDR2 YYEEEE. The CDR3 nucleotides are TGTGCCAGCAGCTCGGGACTGAACTACGAGCAGTACTTC. It yields the protein CASSSGLNYEQYF.

The chain uses TRBV23-1 and TRBJ2-2; tentative D call: TRBD1 (5 bases). TRBV23-1 is noted as an ORF with a role that remains uncertain. V lost 0 bases to trimming and J lost 5 bases, with 13 bases between them. CDR3 length equals 16 residues. CDR3 nucleotides: TGCGCCAGCAGTCAATCGGCAGGACAAGAGACCGGGGAGCTGTTTTTT. It yields the protein CASSQSAGQETGELFF.

This rearrangement joins TRBV5-1 to TRBJ2-1, with D tentatively TRBD1 (6 bases). V was trimmed by 4 bases and J by 9 bases, leaving 14 bases between them. This CDR3 region has 13 residues. CDR1 is SGHRS, CDR2 YFSETQ, per germline. In nucleotides, the CDR3 is TGCGCCAGCAGCATTATCACAGGGTTTGAGCAGTTCTTC. The encoded protein is CASSIITGFEQFF.

In this sample, this clone turned up many times. The chain joins TRBV10-3 to TRBJ2-1, with a tentative D call TRBD1 (6 bases). The CDR3 length is 12 residues. Trimming took 7 bases from V and 6 from J, leaving 10 bases between them. The germline gives CDR1 ENHRY, CDR2 SYGVKD. CDR3 loop: CAIKGTFNEQFF. The CDR3, as DNA: TGTGCCATCAAGGGGACATTCAATGAGCAGTTCTTC.

The genes are TRBV9 and TRBJ2-1, with a possible D match to TRBD2 (6 bases). Germline lookup yields CDR1 SGDLS and CDR2 YYNGEE. This CDR3 has 14 amino acids. V lost 1 base and J lost 7, with 12 bases in between. The CDR3: CASSVTGVGNEQFF. The DNA for the CDR3 is TGTGCCAGCAGCGTAACGGGAGTGGGAAATGAGCAGTTCTTC.

Many counts were recorded for this clone. The CDR3: CASSVQPPGLGGSADTQYF. The CDR3 nucleotides read TGTGCCAGTAGTGTACAACCCCCGGGACTAGGAGGTTCTGCAGATACGCAGTATTTT. The chain carries TRBV19 and TRBJ2-3; TRBD2 aligns across 8 bases. This CDR3 comprises 19 residues. V dropped 5 bases and J dropped 4; count of bases not matched to a gene: 20. Germline assignment: CDR1 LNHDA and CDR2 SQIVND (reference sequence). The full variable domain, with the rest looked up from reference TRBV19 and TRBJ2-3, is DGGITQSPKYLFRKEGQNVTLSCEQNLNHDAMYWYRQDPGQGLRLIYYSQIVNDFQKGDIAEGYSVSREKKESFPLTVTSAQKNPTAFYLCASSVQPPGLGGSADTQYFGPGTRLTVL.

This clone was counted only a few times. J is TRBJ2-1 and V is TRBV5-4; 8 bases align to TRBD1. The CDR3 totals 16 residues. Losses at the gene ends were 4 bases for V and 0 bases for J; bases not matched to a gene: 6. Germline V gene data show CDR1 as SGHNT and CDR2 as YYREEE (reference sequence). CDR3 coding DNA: TGTGCCAGCAGCCCAGGGGGCTGGAGCTCCTACAATGAGCAGTTCTTC. This codes for CASSPGGWSSYNEQFF.

The rearrangement joins TRBV28 to TRBJ1-2; maybe TRBD1 (5 bases). V shed 6 bases and J shed 1 base, with 9 bases lying between them. The CDR3 contains 13 residues. The V gene's germline CDR1 is MDHEN and CDR2 SYDVKM. The CDR3: CASRDSVNYGYTF. DNA for the CDR3: TGTGCCAGCAGAGACAGCGTTAACTATGGCTACACCTTC.

V is TRBV3-1 (or the pseudogene TRBV3-2) and J is TRBJ1-2; D remains ambiguous. The CDR3 consists of 13 residues. Trimming removed 5 bases from V and 2 bases from J, with 9 bases in between. Germline values: CDR1 LGHDT, CDR2 YNNKEL (reference sequence). CDR3 coding DNA: TGTGCCAGCAGCATCACGGTGAACTATGGCTACACCTTC. This codes for CASSITVNYGYTF.

For the CDR3, the DNA is TGTGCCAGCAGCTCCGGCCCCTTTCGCGGCACTGAAGCTTTCTTT. Protein product: CASSSGPFRGTEAFF. The chain is built from TRBV7-2 and TRBJ1-1; D is uncertain. In germline, CDR1 is SGHTA, CDR2 FQGNSA. The CDR3 contains 15 residues. Trimming removed 4 bases at V and 4 bases at J, with 16 bases between. Full variable domain (remainder filled in from reference TRBV7-2 and TRBJ1-1): GAGVSQSPSNKVTEKGKDVELRCDPISGHTALYWYRQSLGQGLEFLIYFQGNSAPDKSGLPSDRFSAERTGGSVSTLTIQRTQQEDSAVYLCASSSGPFRGTEAFFGQGTRLTVV.

The rearrangement uses TRBV12-3 or TRBV12-4 and TRBJ2-1; D is ambiguous. V lost 6 bases, J lost 8 bases, and 11 bases lay in between. This CDR3 has 12 residues. In DNA, the CDR3 is TGTGCCAGCAGGAAGGAGTTAGATGAGCAGTTCTTC. Amino acids: CASRKELDEQFF.

This chain uses TRBV6-6 with TRBJ1-5; 10 positions agree with TRBD1. Losses at the gene ends were 0 bases for V and 7 bases for J; bases not matched to a gene: 3. Germline V gives CDR1 MNHNY, CDR2 SVGAGI (reference sequence). The CDR3 loop spans 15 amino acids. This CDR3 is CASSYSRTGGQPQHF. In DNA form, the CDR3 reads TGTGCCAGCAGTTACTCTCGGACAGGGGGGCAGCCCCAGCATTTT.

This chain links TRBV27 with TRBJ1-6; 12 bases align to TRBD1. V lost 4 bases, J lost 9 bases, and 4 bases stayed unmatched. The length of the CDR3 is 15 residues. Looked up from germline, CDR1 is MNHEY and CDR2 is SMNVEV (reference sequence). CDR3 amino acids: CASSSGTGGGSPLHF. The CDR3 region has the DNA TGTGCCAGCAGTTCCGGGACAGGGGGCGGTTCACCCCTCCACTTT.

The rearrangement links TRBV5-1 to TRBJ2-3, with 12 bases aligning to TRBD2. The CDR3 consists of 16 residues. V gave up 3 bases and J gave up 4 bases; unmatched junction bases: 6. Germline loops: CDR1 SGHRS, CDR2 YFSETQ. CDR3 region: CASSSRLAGVADTQYF. The CDR3 DNA is TGCGCCAGCAGCTCCAGACTAGCGGGGGTCGCAGATACGCAGTATTTT.

V is TRBV23-1 and J is TRBJ1-5; TRBD1 matches at 12 bases. TRBV23-1 is identified as an open reading frame with a role that is uncertain. V lost 4 bases to trimming and J lost 1 base; unmatched junction nucleotides: 5. The CDR3 contains 17 residues. CDR3 in amino acids: CASSPGQGAKSNQPQHF. CDR3 sequence (DNA): TGCGCCAGCAGTCCGGGACAGGGGGCGAAAAGCAATCAGCCCCAGCATTTT.

V is TRBV11-2 and J is TRBJ2-7; D may be TRBD1 (5 bases). Trimming cost V 5 bases and J 0 bases, with 14 bases left between them. The CDR3 has 15 residues. Germline V gene data show CDR1 as SGHAT and CDR2 as FQNNGV. CDR3 region: CASSPAGPSSYEQYF. CDR3 DNA: TGTGCCAGCAGCCCGGCAGGGCCCAGCTCCTACGAGCAGTACTTC. Looking up the rest from reference TRBV11-2 and TRBJ2-7 gives the full variable domain: EAGVAQSPRYKIIEKRQSVAFWCNPISGHATLYWYQQILGQGPKLLIQFQNNGVVDDSQLPKDRFSAERLKGVDSTLKIQPAKLEDSAVYLCASSPAGPSSYEQYFGPGTRLTVT.

This chain joins TRBV25-1 and TRBJ2-1; D is possibly TRBD1 (6 bases). Germline CDR1 and CDR2: MGHDK and SYGVNS. The CDR3 spans 14 residues. The ends were cut back, 4 bases at V and 1 base at J, with 8 bases in the middle. DNA for the CDR3: TGTGCCAGCAGTGCCCAGGGGTCCTACAATGAGCAGTTCTTC. Translation: CASSAQGSYNEQFF.

The genes are TRBV19 and TRBJ1-5; D is uncertain. Looked up from germline, CDR1 is LNHDA and CDR2 is SQIVND (reference sequence). Deletions cut 8 bases from V and 7 bases from J, with 12 bases between. CDR3 length: 12 amino acids. CDR3 sequence reads: CASLSRGQPQHF. In DNA form, the CDR3 reads TGTGCCAGTCTCTCCCGCGGGCAGCCCCAGCATTTT.

The chain carries TRBV19 and TRBJ2-5; 8 bases map to TRBD2. The V segment lost 10 bases and the J segment 2 bases; nucleotides outside the gene matches: 6. The CDR3 runs to 13 residues. CDR1 and CDR2 (germline): LNHDA, SQIVND (reference sequence). The CDR3 sequence: CATSGGLQETQYF. CDR3 DNA: TGTGCCACAAGCGGGGGCCTGCAAGAGACCCAGTACTTC.

The chain employs TRBV6-5 and TRBJ1-4; 7 bases line up with TRBD1. Germline V gene data show CDR1 as MNHEY and CDR2 as SVGAGI. The CDR3 extends over 15 amino acids. Germline trimming cut 5 bases from V and 6 bases from J; bases unmatched to any gene: 9. The CDR3 is CASSPRQGGDEKLFF. The DNA for the CDR3 is TGTGCCAGCAGTCCCCGACAGGGCGGGGATGAAAAACTGTTTTTT.